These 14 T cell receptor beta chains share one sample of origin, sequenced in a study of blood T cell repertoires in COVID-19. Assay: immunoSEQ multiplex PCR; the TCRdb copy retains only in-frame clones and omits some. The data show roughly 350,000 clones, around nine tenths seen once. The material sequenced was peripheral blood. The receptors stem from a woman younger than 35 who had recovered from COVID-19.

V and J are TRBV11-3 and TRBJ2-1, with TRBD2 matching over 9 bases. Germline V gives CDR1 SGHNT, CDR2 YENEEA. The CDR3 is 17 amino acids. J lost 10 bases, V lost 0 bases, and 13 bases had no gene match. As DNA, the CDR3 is TGTGCCAGCAGCTTAGAATATCGGGTAGCGGGAGAAATAGAGCAGTTCTTC. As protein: CASSLEYRVAGEIEQFF.

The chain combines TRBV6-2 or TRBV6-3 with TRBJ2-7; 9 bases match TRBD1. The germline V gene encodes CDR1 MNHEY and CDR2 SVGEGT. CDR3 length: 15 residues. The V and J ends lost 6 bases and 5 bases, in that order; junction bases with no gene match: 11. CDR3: CASSQHLGQGNEQYV. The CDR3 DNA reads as TGTGCCAGCAGCCAGCACTTAGGACAGGGGAACGAGCAGTACGTC.

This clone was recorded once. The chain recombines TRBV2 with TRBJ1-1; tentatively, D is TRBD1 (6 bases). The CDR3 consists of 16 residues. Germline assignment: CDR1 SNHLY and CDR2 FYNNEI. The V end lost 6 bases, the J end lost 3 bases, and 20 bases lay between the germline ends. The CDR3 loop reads CASSAPMVQGDTEAFF. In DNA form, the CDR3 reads TGTGCCAGCAGCGCGCCTATGGTACAGGGTGACACTGAAGCTTTCTTT. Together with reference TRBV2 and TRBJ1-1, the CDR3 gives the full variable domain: EPEVTQTPSHQVTQMGQEVILRCVPISNHLYFYWYRQILGQKVEFLVSFYNNEISEKSEIFDDQFSVERPDGSNFTLKIRSTKLEDSAMYFCASSAPMVQGDTEAFFGQGTRLTVV.

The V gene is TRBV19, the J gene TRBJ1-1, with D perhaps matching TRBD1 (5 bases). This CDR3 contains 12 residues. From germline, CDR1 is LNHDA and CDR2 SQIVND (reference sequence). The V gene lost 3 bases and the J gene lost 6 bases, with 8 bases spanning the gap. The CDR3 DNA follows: TGTGCCAGTAGTATGGTAGGGGCTGAAGCTTTCTTT. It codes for CASSMVGAEAFF.

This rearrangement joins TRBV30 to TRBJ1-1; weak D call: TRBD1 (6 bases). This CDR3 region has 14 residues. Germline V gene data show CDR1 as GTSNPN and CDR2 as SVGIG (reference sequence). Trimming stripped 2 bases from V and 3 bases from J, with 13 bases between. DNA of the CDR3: TGTGCCTGGAGTACGGGGGGCCTTTACACTGAAGCTTTCTTT. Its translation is CAWSTGGLYTEAFF.

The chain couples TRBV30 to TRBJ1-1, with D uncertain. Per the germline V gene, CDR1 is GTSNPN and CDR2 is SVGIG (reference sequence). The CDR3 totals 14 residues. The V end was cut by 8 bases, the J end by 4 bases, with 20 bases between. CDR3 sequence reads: CAGLKRPLSTEAFF. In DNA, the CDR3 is TGTGCCGGATTAAAGCGACCGTTGTCCACTGAAGCTTTCTTT. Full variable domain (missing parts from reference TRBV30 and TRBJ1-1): SQTIHQWPATLVQPVGSPLSLECTVEGTSNPNLYWYRQAAGRGLQLLFYSVGIGQISSEVPQNLSASRPQDRQFILSSKKLLLSDSGFYLCAGLKRPLSTEAFFGQGTRLTVV.

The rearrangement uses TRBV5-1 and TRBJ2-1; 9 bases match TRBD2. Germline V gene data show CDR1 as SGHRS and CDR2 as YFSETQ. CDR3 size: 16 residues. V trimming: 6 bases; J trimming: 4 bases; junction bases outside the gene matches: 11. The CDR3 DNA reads TGCGCCAGCAACCGGGGTAGCGGGGGTCTATACAATGAGCAGTTCTTC. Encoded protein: CASNRGSGGLYNEQFF. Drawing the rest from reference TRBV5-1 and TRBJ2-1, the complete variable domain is KAGVTQTPRYLIKTRGQQVTLSCSPISGHRSVSWYQQTPGQGLQFLFEYFSETQRNKGNFPGRFSGRQFSNSRSEMNVSTLELGDSALYLCASNRGSGGLYNEQFFGPGTRLTVL.

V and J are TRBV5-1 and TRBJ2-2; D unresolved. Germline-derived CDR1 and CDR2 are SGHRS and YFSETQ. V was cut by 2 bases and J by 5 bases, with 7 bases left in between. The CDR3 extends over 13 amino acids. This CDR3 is CASSLQATGELFF. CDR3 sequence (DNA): TGCGCCAGCAGCTTACAAGCGACCGGGGAGCTGTTTTTT.

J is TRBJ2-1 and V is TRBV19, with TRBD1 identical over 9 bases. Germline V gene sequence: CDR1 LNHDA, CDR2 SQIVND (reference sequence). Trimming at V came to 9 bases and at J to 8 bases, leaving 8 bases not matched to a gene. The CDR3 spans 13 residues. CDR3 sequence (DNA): TGTGCCAGCAGTGACAGGGGGTGGCATGAGCAGTTCTTC. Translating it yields CASSDRGWHEQFF.

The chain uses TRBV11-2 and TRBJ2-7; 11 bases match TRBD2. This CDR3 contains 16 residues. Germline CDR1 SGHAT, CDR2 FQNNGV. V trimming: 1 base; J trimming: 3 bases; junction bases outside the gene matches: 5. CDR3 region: CASSLGLAGGFYEQYV. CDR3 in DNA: TGTGCCAGCAGCTTAGGGCTAGCGGGAGGATTCTACGAGCAGTACGTC.

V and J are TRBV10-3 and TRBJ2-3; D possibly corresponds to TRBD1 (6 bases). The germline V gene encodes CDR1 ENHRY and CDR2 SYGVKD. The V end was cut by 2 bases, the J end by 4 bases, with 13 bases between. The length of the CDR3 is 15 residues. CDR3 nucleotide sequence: TGTGCCATCAGTGAGGGGGGCACTCCCTCAGATACGCAGTATTTT. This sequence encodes CAISEGGTPSDTQYF.

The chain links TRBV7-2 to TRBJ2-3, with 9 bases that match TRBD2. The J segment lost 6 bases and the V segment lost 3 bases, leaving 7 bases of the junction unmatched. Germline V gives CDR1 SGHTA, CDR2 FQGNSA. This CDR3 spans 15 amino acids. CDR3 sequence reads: CASSLREGKYDTQYF. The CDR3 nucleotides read TGTGCCAGCAGCTTGCGGGAGGGCAAGTACGATACGCAGTATTTT.

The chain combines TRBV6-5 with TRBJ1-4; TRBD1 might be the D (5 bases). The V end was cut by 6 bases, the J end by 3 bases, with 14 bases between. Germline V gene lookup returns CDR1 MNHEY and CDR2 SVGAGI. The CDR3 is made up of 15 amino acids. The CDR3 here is CASRRQRGANEKLFF. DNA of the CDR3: TGTGCCAGCAGGCGTCAAAGGGGCGCTAATGAAAAACTGTTTTTT.

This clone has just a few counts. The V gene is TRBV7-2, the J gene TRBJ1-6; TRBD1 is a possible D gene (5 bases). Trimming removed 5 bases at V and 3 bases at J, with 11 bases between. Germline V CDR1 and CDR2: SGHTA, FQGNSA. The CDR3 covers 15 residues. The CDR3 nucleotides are TGTGCCAGCAGCGCCAGACAGCTCTATAATTCACCCCTCCACTTT. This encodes CASSARQLYNSPLHF. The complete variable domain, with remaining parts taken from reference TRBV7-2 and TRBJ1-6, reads GAGVSQSPSNKVTEKGKDVELRCDPISGHTALYWYRQSLGQGLEFLIYFQGNSAPDKSGLPSDRFSAERTGGSVSTLTIQRTQQEDSAVYLCASSARQLYNSPLHFGNGTRLTVT.